One and the same sample provided the 29 T cell receptor beta chains below, sequenced in a study of T cell repertoires in cytomegalovirus infection. TCRdb independently ran MiXCR on the reads; one entry per CDR3 protein. In the table there are 570,000 or so distinct CDR3 sequences, about 40% of which are singletons. What these receptors recognize is not known. This specimen consisted of cultured PBMCs, obtained from culture after CMV antigen stimulation. The origin of the receptors is a human donor in good health (CMV status not recorded). Some clones in this sample may be carry-over from other donors' samples.

The rearrangement uses TRBV5-4 and TRBJ2-1, with D possibly TRBD1 on 6 matching bases. The V and J ends lost 3 bases and 7 bases respectively, with 17 bases between them. The CDR3 has 15 amino acids. The germline CDR1 and CDR2 sequences are SGHNT and YYREEE (reference sequence). The CDR3 loop is CASSWGTPPGNEQFF. The DNA for the CDR3 is TGTGCCAGCAGCTGGGGGACACCCCCGGGGAATGAGCAGTTCTTC.

J is TRBJ2-2 and V is TRBV7-2; no clear D gene. Germline-derived CDR1 and CDR2 are SGHTA and FQGNSA. The CDR3 covers 14 residues. Trimming left V 5 bases short and J 5 bases short, with 12 bases between. The DNA of the CDR3 is TGTGCCAGCAGCCCCCTCGCTGGGACCGGGGAGCTGTTTTTT. Its translation is CASSPLAGTGELFF.

The V gene is TRBV3-1, the J gene TRBJ2-6, with 9 bases lining up with TRBD2. V lost 4 bases and J lost 0; bases outside the gene matches: 4. CDR3 length: 17 residues. Germline values: CDR1 LGHDT, CDR2 YNNKEL (reference sequence). The CDR3 sequence is CASSRGLASSGANVLTF. CDR3 coding DNA: TGTGCCAGCAGCCGAGGACTAGCGAGCTCTGGGGCCAACGTCCTGACTTTC.

The sample holds one count of this clonotype. The rearrangement joins TRBV4-2 to TRBJ2-1, with D maybe TRBD1 (6 bases). The CDR3 is 15 amino acids. Trimming removed 6 bases at V and 2 bases at J, with 14 bases between. The germline CDR1 and CDR2 sequences are LGHNA and YNFKEQ. Here the CDR3 DNA reads TGTGCCAGCAGTCAGGGGCCCTACGCCTACAATGAGCAGTTCTTC. Translation: CASSQGPYAYNEQFF.

The chain couples TRBV2 to TRBJ1-1; TRBD1 matches 9 bases. From germline, CDR1 is SNHLY and CDR2 FYNNEI. The CDR3 has 18 residues. With V trimmed by 5 bases and J by 2 bases, 15 bases remained unmatched. This CDR3 is CASSSPRDREKVNTEAFF. Written as DNA, the CDR3 is TGTGCCAGCAGTTCACCCCGGGACAGGGAAAAGGTTAACACTGAAGCTTTCTTT.

The chain carries TRBV7-6 and TRBJ1-4; D call uncertain. There are 12 residues in the CDR3. From germline, CDR1 is SGHVS and CDR2 FNYEAQ. The V gene lost 5 bases and the J gene lost 6 bases, with 7 bases spanning the gap. The CDR3 coding sequence is TGTGCCAGCAGCAGTTTCTATGAAAAACTGTTTTTT. This gives the protein CASSSFYEKLFF.

This clonotype was recorded at least ten times. The chain is built from TRBV4-3 and TRBJ1-2, with a weak D call TRBD1 (5 bases). The CDR3 loop spans 14 amino acids. The V gene's germline CDR1 is LGHNA and CDR2 YSLEER. The V and J ends lost 1 base and 2 bases respectively, with 8 bases between them. CDR3 nucleotides: TGCGCCAGCAGCCAAGGCAGGGCAAACTATGGCTACACCTTC. This gives the protein CASSQGRANYGYTF.

This clonotype occurred a few times. The rearrangement uses TRBV5-1 and TRBJ2-1; D not certain. The CDR3 is made up of 14 amino acids. Per germline, CDR1 SGHRS and CDR2 YFSETQ. V was clipped by 0 bases and J by 5 bases, with 9 bases between them. Written as DNA, the CDR3 is TGCGCCAGCAGCTTGGCGCGCCCAGACAATGAGCAGTTCTTC. It is translated as CASSLARPDNEQFF.

DNA for the CDR3: TGTGCCAGCAGCGGCGGGACTCGCGTCAATGAGCAGTTCTTC. Encoded protein: CASSGGTRVNEQFF. V and J are TRBV5-4 and TRBJ2-1, with D tentatively TRBD2 (6 bases). From germline, CDR1 is SGHNT and CDR2 YYREEE (reference sequence). This CDR3 contains 14 residues. Trimming stripped 4 bases from V and 6 bases from J, with 14 bases between.

This clonotype was counted a single time. The chain has TRBV7-6 and TRBJ2-5, with a possible D match to TRBD1 (5 bases). Germline V CDR1 and CDR2: SGHVS, FNYEAQ. Trimming removed 5 bases at V and 3 bases at J, with 13 bases between. The CDR3 totals 14 residues. CDR3 in DNA: TGTGCCAGCAGCCGTCCTGGGGCCGAAGAGACCCAGTACTTC. Translation gives CASSRPGAEETQYF.

The chain is built from TRBV19 and TRBJ1-5; D unclear. Germline-derived CDR1 and CDR2 are LNHDA and SQIVND (reference sequence). The ends were cut back, 5 bases at V and 4 bases at J, with 12 bases in the middle. CDR3 length equals 14 residues. The CDR3 here is CASSGGRVNQPQHF. The DNA of the CDR3 is TGTGCCAGTAGTGGCGGGAGAGTGAATCAGCCCCAGCATTTT.

V and J are TRBV6-2 or TRBV6-3 and TRBJ2-5, with D hard to call. V dropped 10 bases and J dropped 5 bases, with 11 bases sitting between them. The germline CDR1 and CDR2 sequences are MNHEY and SVGEGT. This CDR3 spans 11 amino acids. The CDR3 reads CATVGWETQYF. DNA for the CDR3: TGTGCCACAGTCGGGTGGGAGACCCAGTACTTC.

This clonotype was counted only a few times. The rearrangement links TRBV7-2 to TRBJ2-7, with 9 bases lining up with TRBD1. With 5 bases clipped from V and 3 bases from J, the junction kept 8 bases outside the gene matches. The CDR3 covers 15 residues. In germline, CDR1 is SGHTA, CDR2 FQGNSA. CDR3 coding DNA: TGTGCCAGCAGCGTAACAGGGGGCCCTTACTACGAGCAGTACTTC. Encoded protein: CASSVTGGPYYEQYF.

The chain couples TRBV6-2 or TRBV6-3 to TRBJ2-6; D not certain. Trimming cost V 9 bases and J 0 bases, with 15 bases left between them. The length of the CDR3 is 16 residues. Germline loops: CDR1 MNHEY, CDR2 SVGEGT. The CDR3 DNA reads TGTGCCAGTAGAAACCCCAACCGCTCTGGGGCCAACGTCCTGACTTTC. Translating gives CASRNPNRSGANVLTF.

A few counts support this clonotype. CDR3 in DNA: TGTGCCAGCAGCCCAGGGGGCCCGAGGGGCTACACCTTC. This codes for CASSPGGPRGYTF. The V call is TRBV7-2, the J call TRBJ1-2, with 8 bases that match TRBD1. Germline V gene lookup returns CDR1 SGHTA and CDR2 FQGNSA. CDR3 length: 13 residues. V dropped 5 bases and J dropped 8; count of bases not matched to a gene: 7.

CDR3 DNA sequence: TGTGCCAGCAGCTTGGTGTGGGGAGGAAGGAACACTGAAGCTTTCTTT. This gives the protein CASSLVWGGRNTEAFF. The chain employs TRBV5-6 and TRBJ1-1; D not certain. The V end was cut by 0 bases, the J end by 1 base, with 13 bases between. This CDR3 comprises 16 residues. Germline CDR1 SGHDT, CDR2 YYEEEE. Variable domain in full (rest from reference TRBV5-6 and TRBJ1-1): DAGVTQSPTHLIKTRGQQVTLRCSPKSGHDTVSWYQQALGQGPQFIFQYYEEEERQRGNFPDRFSGHQFPNYSSELNVNALLLGDSALYLCASSLVWGGRNTEAFFGQGTRLTVV.

V is TRBV7-6 and J is TRBJ2-5; tentative D call: TRBD1 (6 bases). The CDR3 consists of 14 residues. Germline V lookup: CDR1 SGHVS, CDR2 FNYEAQ. V lost 5 bases to trimming and J lost 1 base, with 11 bases between them. DNA for the CDR3: TGTGCCAGCAGCCCCCGGACAGTCCAAGAGACCCAGTACTTC. It codes for CASSPRTVQETQYF. The whole variable domain, filled in from reference TRBV7-6 and TRBJ2-5, reads GAGVSQSPRYKVTKRGQDVALRCDPISGHVSLYWYRQALGQGPEFLTYFNYEAQQDKSGLPNDRFSAERPEGSISTLTIQRTEQRDSAMYRCASSPRTVQETQYFGPGTRLLVL.

The chain has TRBV7-2 and TRBJ2-7, with 8 bases lining up with TRBD1. The CDR3 has 15 amino acids. Germline V gives CDR1 SGHTA, CDR2 FQGNSA. V dropped 5 bases and J dropped 1; count of bases not matched to a gene: 7. This CDR3 reads CASSRTTGESYEQYF. CDR3 coding DNA: TGTGCCAGCAGCCGAACGACAGGGGAGTCCTACGAGCAGTACTTC.

The sample holds a few counts of this clonotype. The J gene is TRBJ1-3, the V gene TRBV12-3 or TRBV12-4; 9 positions agree with TRBD1. The CDR3 length is 17 residues. Trimming at V came to 6 bases and at J to 4 bases, leaving 13 bases not matched to a gene. CDR3 sequence reads: CASRPRTGDMSGNTIYF. The CDR3 DNA reads TGTGCCAGCAGACCGAGGACAGGGGACATGTCGGGAAACACCATATATTTT.

This chain connects TRBV20-1 to TRBJ2-3; 10 bases agree with TRBD1. The V gene's germline CDR1 is DFQATT and CDR2 SNEGSKA (reference sequence). The V segment lost 6 bases and the J segment 4 bases; nucleotides outside the gene matches: 7. The CDR3 sequence is 14 residues long. The CDR3, as DNA: TGCAGTGCCCGTCACGGGACAGGGGCAGATACGCAGTATTTT. Its translation: CSARHGTGADTQYF.

The chain couples TRBV7-2 to TRBJ2-1; D not resolved. The V gene's germline CDR1 is SGHTA and CDR2 FQGNSA. Trimming left V 6 bases short and J 8 bases short, with 20 bases between. The CDR3 sequence is 15 residues long. CDR3 region: CASSFRVVPPDEQFF. As DNA, the CDR3 is TGTGCCAGCAGTTTTAGGGTAGTTCCACCGGATGAGCAGTTCTTC.

This clonotype was recorded many times. The rearrangement joins TRBV7-2 to TRBJ2-1; 9 bases match TRBD2. V dropped 3 bases and J dropped 7; count of bases not matched to a gene: 19. Germline values: CDR1 SGHTA, CDR2 FQGNSA. This CDR3 has 19 residues. The CDR3 here is CASSFRGLIDGTSLNEQFF. The DNA of the CDR3 is TGTGCCAGCAGCTTCCGGGGCCTCATTGACGGGACTAGCTTAAATGAGCAGTTCTTC.

The chain carries TRBV9 and TRBJ2-4; tentatively, D is TRBD2 (5 bases). CDR1 is SGDLS and CDR2 is YYNGEE in the germline V gene. V dropped 3 bases and J dropped 6 bases, with 7 bases sitting between them. CDR3 size: 12 residues. The CDR3 sequence: CASSGSGNIQYF. CDR3 nucleotide sequence: TGTGCCAGCAGCGGAAGCGGAAACATTCAGTACTTC.

This clonotype was counted between two and nine times. The CDR3 loop reads CASSSLSAVLAGGLRETQYF. The DNA of the CDR3 is TGTGCCAGCAGCTCGCTCTCGGCTGTGTTAGCGGGGGGCCTCCGGGAGACCCAGTACTTC. V is TRBV7-2 and J is TRBJ2-5; TRBD2 matches at 10 bases. The V segment lost 4 bases and the J segment 5 bases; nucleotides outside the gene matches: 22. This CDR3 region has 20 residues. CDR1 SGHTA and CDR2 FQGNSA come from the germline V gene. Looking up the rest from reference TRBV7-2 and TRBJ2-5 gives the full variable domain: GAGVSQSPSNKVTEKGKDVELRCDPISGHTALYWYRQSLGQGLEFLIYFQGNSAPDKSGLPSDRFSAERTGGSVSTLTIQRTQQEDSAVYLCASSSLSAVLAGGLRETQYFGPGTRLLVL.

This clonotype was detected a few times. J is TRBJ2-1 and V is TRBV7-2; 16 positions agree with TRBD2. J was trimmed by 7 bases and V by 1 base; bases with no gene match: 4. Germline V gene sequence: CDR1 SGHTA, CDR2 FQGNSA. CDR3 length: 17 amino acids. This CDR3 reads CASSLVGTSGRENEQFF. The CDR3 DNA reads TGTGCCAGCAGCTTAGTGGGGACTAGCGGGAGGGAGAATGAGCAGTTCTTC.

The rearrangement links TRBV12-3 or TRBV12-4 to TRBJ2-1, with TRBD2 as a possible D gene (6 bases). V was shortened by 7 bases and J by 5 bases, with 24 bases between the two germline ends. CDR3 length: 17 amino acids. CDR3 DNA sequence: TGTGCCAGCATTCGGGCCTTTTGGGCGGGGCCTAACAATGAGCAGTTCTTC. It codes for CASIRAFWAGPNNEQFF.

The rearrangement joins TRBV18 to TRBJ2-2; 7 positions agree with TRBD1. The CDR3 runs to 16 residues. From germline, CDR1 is KGHSH and CDR2 LQKENI. The V and J ends lost 5 bases and 4 bases, in that order; junction bases with no gene match: 10. CDR3 protein: CASSSYRGGRTGELFF. The CDR3 coding sequence is TGTGCCAGCTCATCCTACAGGGGCGGTCGCACCGGGGAGCTGTTTTTT.

In this sample, this clonotype turned up a few times. The rearrangement links TRBV7-2 to TRBJ1-1; no firm D call. The V gene lost 1 base and the J gene lost 0 bases, with 9 bases spanning the gap. The V gene's germline CDR1 is SGHTA and CDR2 FQGNSA. The CDR3 has 15 residues. The CDR3 is CASSLDGRVNTEAFF. CDR3 DNA: TGTGCCAGCAGCTTAGACGGCAGAGTGAACACTGAAGCTTTCTTT.

The genes are TRBV7-8 and TRBJ1-1, with D possibly matching TRBD1 (6 bases). The CDR3 totals 13 residues. Germline V gives CDR1 SGHVS, CDR2 FQNEAQ. V lost 5 bases and J 9 bases, leaving 16 bases between the germline ends. CDR3 sequence: CASSQGRAGKAFF. The CDR3 bases are TGTGCCAGCAGCCAGGGGCGGGCAGGGAAAGCTTTCTTT.